The 15 T cell receptor beta chains presented below share a single source sample, sequenced in a study of blood T cells in healthy people across ages. Sample-barcoded 5' priming and a J-beta primer mix drove a second PCR of about 6 to 12 cycles. In TCRdb, the 5' RACE reads were re-called with MiXCR into one record per CDR3 protein. The sample lists over 600,000 distinct CDR3 sequences, more than 20% seen once, with more than 3% in the top ten. Specimen: blood. The receptors were sampled from a man in his sixties or seventies in good health.

The genes are TRBV29-1 and TRBJ2-5, with 11 bases lining up with TRBD2. V trimming: 1 base; J trimming: 2 bases; junction bases outside the gene matches: 3. The CDR3 has 15 amino acids. Germline CDR1 reads SQVTM; CDR2 reads ANQGSEA. CDR3 in DNA: TGCAGCGTTGAAGTTACTAGCGGGGGACAAGAGACCCAGTACTTC. The encoded protein is CSVEVTSGGQETQYF.

This clonotype came up a few times. This chain connects TRBV5-1 to TRBJ2-1; the match to TRBD2 covers 7 bases. V gave up 2 bases and J gave up 2 bases; unmatched junction bases: 4. The CDR3 loop spans 15 amino acids. Germline values: CDR1 SGHRS, CDR2 YFSETQ. In nucleotides, the CDR3 is TGCGCCAGCAGCTTCGGCGGGAGCGCCTACAATGAGCAGTTCTTC. Translating it yields CASSFGGSAYNEQFF.

This clonotype was recorded a few times. V and J are TRBV20-1 and TRBJ2-4; 8 bases fit TRBD1. This CDR3 spans 18 amino acids. J lost 0 bases, V lost 5 bases, and 15 bases had no gene match. Per germline, CDR1 DFQATT and CDR2 SNEGSKA (reference sequence). The CDR3 loop reads CSAAYSFRGPTAKNIQYF. The CDR3 nucleotides are TGCAGTGCTGCCTACTCCTTCAGGGGGCCCACAGCCAAAAACATTCAGTACTTC.

Turning to this clonotype: This could be a read error, since a much larger clone is one nucleotide away. J is TRBJ2-1 and V is TRBV7-9; 9 bases fit TRBD2. The J call is uncertain, as TRBJ2-7 better fits the DNA end. This CDR3 spans 14 amino acids. The germline gives CDR1 SEHNR, CDR2 FQNEAQ (reference sequence). CDR3 sequence: CASTSGLANYEQYF. The CDR3 bases are TGTGCCAGCACCTCAGGACTAGCGAACTACGAGCAGTACTTC.

This clonotype showed up many times. The genes are TRBV9 and TRBJ2-5; 15 bases are shared with TRBD2. The germline V gene has CDR1 SGDLS and CDR2 YYNGEE. V lost 0 bases, J lost 4 bases, and 10 bases stayed unmatched. The CDR3 loop spans 19 amino acids. CDR3 coding DNA: TGTGCCAGCAGCGTAGGCAAGGGGACTAGCGGGAGGTTGGGAGAGACCCAGTACTTC. Its translation: CASSVGKGTSGRLGETQYF.

This clonotype showed up many times. The rearrangement links TRBV27 to TRBJ2-4, with 10 bases lining up with TRBD1. Trimming took 4 bases from V and 0 from J; bases not matched to a gene: 3. Germline CDR1 MNHEY, CDR2 SMNVEV (reference sequence). The CDR3 runs to 16 residues. The CDR3 loop reads CASSSGQGLAKNIQYF. For the CDR3, the DNA is TGTGCCAGCAGTTCGGGACAGGGGCTAGCCAAAAACATTCAGTACTTC.

This clonotype was seen more than once but under ten times. The chain joins TRBV5-1 to TRBJ1-2; 7 bases map to TRBD1. Unmatched junction bases numbered 11, after V lost 6 bases and J lost 6 bases. Germline-derived CDR1 and CDR2 are SGHRS and YFSETQ. The CDR3 covers 14 residues. CDR3: CASTVRTGVNGYTF. The DNA of the CDR3 is TGCGCCAGCACTGTCCGGACAGGAGTGAATGGCTACACCTTC.

This clonotype has a handful of counts. The chain carries TRBV11-3 and TRBJ2-5; possible D gene TRBD2, 5 bases. The J call may not be correct, given that the DNA end is closer to TRBJ2-1. The V gene's germline CDR1 is SGHNT and CDR2 YENEEA. This CDR3 is built from 15 residues. The CDR3: CASSFRTGGYNEQFF. CDR3 in DNA: TGTGCCAGCAGCTTCAGGACTGGCGGTTACAATGAGCAGTTCTTC.

This clonotype was observed a few times. V is TRBV7-2 and J is TRBJ2-7; TRBD2 aligns across 7 bases. The CDR3 sequence is 15 residues long. The germline V gene encodes CDR1 SGHTA and CDR2 FQGNSA. The V and J ends lost 1 base and 5 bases, in that order; junction bases with no gene match: 8. CDR3 bases: TGTGCCAGCAGCTTAGGGGCGGGGGTTTCGCACGAGCAGTACTTC. Translated, it gives CASSLGAGVSHEQYF.

As for this clonotype: Since a much larger clone is just one base distant, this may be a read error. The chain joins TRBV7-8 to TRBJ2-1; tentatively, D is TRBD2 (6 bases). Trimming removed 11 bases from V and 10 bases from J, with 15 bases in between. Germline CDR1 is SGHVS and CDR2 is FQNEAQ. The CDR3 has 11 amino acids. CDR3 nucleotides: TGTGCCGGCGACCACGGGAGAGAGCAGTTCTTC. Translating gives CAGDHGREQFF. The full variable domain, in which reference TRBV7-8 and TRBJ2-1 provide the parts outside the CDR3, is GAGVSQSPRYKVAKRGQDVALRCDPISGHVSLFWYQQALGQGPEFLTYFQNEAQLDKSGLPSDRFFAERPEGSVSTLKIQRTQQEDSAVYLCAGDHGREQFFGPGTRLTVL.

The J gene is TRBJ2-6, the V gene TRBV6-5; D is uncertain. The CDR3 is 16 amino acids. Trimming stripped 0 bases from V and 0 bases from J, with 6 bases between. Germline V gene sequence: CDR1 MNHEY, CDR2 SVGAGI. DNA of the CDR3: TGTGCCAGCAGTTACTCGATGGGCTCTGGGGCCAACGTCCTGACTTTC. Amino acids: CASSYSMGSGANVLTF.

Only a few counts were recorded for this clonotype. The CDR3 bases are TGTGCCAGCAGGCGGGAAAGCAATCAGCCCCAGCATTTT. Its translation: CASRRESNQPQHF. The chain carries TRBV2 and TRBJ1-5; no definite D call. Germline CDR1 and CDR2: SNHLY and FYNNEI. V lost 6 bases, J lost 1 base, and 7 bases lay in between. There are 13 residues in the CDR3.

The gene calls are TRBV6-5 and TRBJ2-5; D is perhaps TRBD2 (6 bases). Germline CDR1 MNHEY, CDR2 SVGAGI. The CDR3 consists of 15 residues. V was pared by 2 bases and J by 5 bases, with 15 bases between. CDR3 coding DNA: TGTGCCAGCAGTTACGTCGGGGGAGGCAAGGAGACCCAGTACTTC. Protein product: CASSYVGGGKETQYF.

The chain employs TRBV5-1 and TRBJ2-7, with 9 bases identical to TRBD2. The junction had 17 bases not matched to a gene; V was cut back by 3 bases and J by 7 bases. This CDR3 is built from 17 residues. Germline V gives CDR1 SGHRS, CDR2 YFSETQ. The CDR3 region is CASSSGSGSGSRGEQYF. In nucleotides, the CDR3 is TGCGCCAGCAGCTCGGGCAGCGGTAGCGGGAGCCGAGGAGAGCAGTACTTC.

The chain uses TRBV6-6 and TRBJ2-1; tentative D call: TRBD2 (6 bases). CDR1 and CDR2 from the germline V gene are MNHNY and SVGAGI (reference sequence). V gave up 2 bases and J gave up 10 bases, with 15 bases separating them. CDR3 length: 14 amino acids. CDR3 loop: CASSYPKTRGEQFF. As DNA, the CDR3 is TGTGCCAGCAGTTACCCGAAGACTAGGGGCGAGCAGTTCTTC.